The 3 T cell receptor beta chains below come from one sample, sequenced in a study of T cells in localized non-small cell lung cancer. Profiled with immunoSEQ multiplex PCR; TCRdb holds only in-frame clones, not every one. In the table there are 50,000 to 70,000 clones, about 89% of which are singletons. This material consisted of peripheral blood, taken before any cancer treatment. The receptors stem from a man between 40 and 69 years old with stage I lung adenocarcinoma.

CDR3 sequence reads: CSVEEKSVGLGNEQFF. The CDR3, as DNA: TGCAGCGTTGAAGAAAAGTCCGTGGGCTTGGGGAATGAGCAGTTCTTC. V is TRBV29-1 and J is TRBJ2-1; D not resolved. Germline lookup yields CDR1 SQVTM and CDR2 ANQGSEA. With 0 bases removed from V and 7 bases from J, the gap between germline ends came to 19 bases. This CDR3 is built from 16 residues.

V usage is TRBV10-3 and J usage is TRBJ1-3; tentative D call: TRBD1 (5 bases). This CDR3 region has 14 residues. Trimming took off 6 bases at V and 0 bases at J, with 9 bases between the two ends. The V gene's germline CDR1 is ENHRY and CDR2 SYGVKD. CDR3 in DNA: TGTGCCATCAGGGTTGACAGCTCTGGAAACACCATATATTTT. As protein: CAIRVDSSGNTIYF.

V gene TRBV7-2 combines with J gene TRBJ2-7; TRBD2 matches at 8 bases. The CDR3 is 15 amino acids. Germline V gene data show CDR1 as SGHTA and CDR2 as FQGNSA. V lost 1 base and J lost 4; bases outside the gene matches: 6. The CDR3 loop reads CASSLESGSYYEQYF. Here the CDR3 DNA reads TGTGCCAGCAGCTTAGAGAGCGGGAGCTATTACGAGCAGTACTTC.